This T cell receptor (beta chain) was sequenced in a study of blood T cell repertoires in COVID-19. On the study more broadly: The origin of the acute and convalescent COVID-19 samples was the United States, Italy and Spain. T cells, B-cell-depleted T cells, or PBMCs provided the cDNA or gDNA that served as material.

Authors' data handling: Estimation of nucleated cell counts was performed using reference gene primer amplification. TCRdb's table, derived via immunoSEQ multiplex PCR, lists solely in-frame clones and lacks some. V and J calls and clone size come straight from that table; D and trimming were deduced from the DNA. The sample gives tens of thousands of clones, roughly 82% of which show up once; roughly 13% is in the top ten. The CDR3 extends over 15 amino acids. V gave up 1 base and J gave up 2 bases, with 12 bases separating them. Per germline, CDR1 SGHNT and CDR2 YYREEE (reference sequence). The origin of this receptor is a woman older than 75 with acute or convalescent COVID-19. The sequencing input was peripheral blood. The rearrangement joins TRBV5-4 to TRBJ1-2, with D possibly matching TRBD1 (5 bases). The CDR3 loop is CASSLSGGSNYGYTF. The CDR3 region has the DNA TGTGCCAGCAGCTTGAGCGGGGGGTCCAACTATGGCTACACCTTC.